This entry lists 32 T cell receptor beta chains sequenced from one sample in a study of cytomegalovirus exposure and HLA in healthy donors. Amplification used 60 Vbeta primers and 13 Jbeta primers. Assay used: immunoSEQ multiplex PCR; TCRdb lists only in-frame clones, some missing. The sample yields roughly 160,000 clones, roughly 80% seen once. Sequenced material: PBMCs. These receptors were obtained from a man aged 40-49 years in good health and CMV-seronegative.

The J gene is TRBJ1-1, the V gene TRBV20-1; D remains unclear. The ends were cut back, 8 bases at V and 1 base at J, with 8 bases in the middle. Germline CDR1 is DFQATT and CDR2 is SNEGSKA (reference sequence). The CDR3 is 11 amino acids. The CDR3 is CSPERNTEAFF. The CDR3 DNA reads TGCAGTCCCGAGAGGAACACTGAAGCTTTCTTT.

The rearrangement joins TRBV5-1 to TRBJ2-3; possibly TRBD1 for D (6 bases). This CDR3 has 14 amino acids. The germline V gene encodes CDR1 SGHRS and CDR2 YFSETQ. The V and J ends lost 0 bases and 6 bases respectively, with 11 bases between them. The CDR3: CASSLGGLLDTQYF. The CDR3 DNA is TGCGCCAGCAGCTTGGGGGGGCTTCTCGATACGCAGTATTTT. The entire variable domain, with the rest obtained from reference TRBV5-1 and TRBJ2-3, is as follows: KAGVTQTPRYLIKTRGQQVTLSCSPISGHRSVSWYQQTPGQGLQFLFEYFSETQRNKGNFPGRFSGRQFSNSRSEMNVSTLELGDSALYLCASSLGGLLDTQYFGPGTRLTVL.

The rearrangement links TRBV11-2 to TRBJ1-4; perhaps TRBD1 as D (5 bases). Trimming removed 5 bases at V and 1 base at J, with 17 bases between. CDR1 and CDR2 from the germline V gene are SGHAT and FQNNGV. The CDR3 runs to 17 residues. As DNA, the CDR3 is TGTGCCAGCAGCCCCTTGGGTTTCCAGGGAACTAATGAAAAACTGTTTTTT. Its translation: CASSPLGFQGTNEKLFF.

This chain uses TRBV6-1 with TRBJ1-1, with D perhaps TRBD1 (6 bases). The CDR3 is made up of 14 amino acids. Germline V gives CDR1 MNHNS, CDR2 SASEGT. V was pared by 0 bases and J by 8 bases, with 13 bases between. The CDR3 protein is CASSEAGQAAEAFF. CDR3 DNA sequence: TGTGCCAGCAGTGAAGCGGGACAAGCTGCCGAAGCTTTCTTT.

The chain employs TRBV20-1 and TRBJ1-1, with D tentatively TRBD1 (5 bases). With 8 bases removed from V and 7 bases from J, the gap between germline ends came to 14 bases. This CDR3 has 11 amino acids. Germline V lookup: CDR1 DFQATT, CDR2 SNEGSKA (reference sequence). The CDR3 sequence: CSSRVIGEAFF. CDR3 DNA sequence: TGCAGTAGCAGGGTAATCGGTGAAGCTTTCTTT.

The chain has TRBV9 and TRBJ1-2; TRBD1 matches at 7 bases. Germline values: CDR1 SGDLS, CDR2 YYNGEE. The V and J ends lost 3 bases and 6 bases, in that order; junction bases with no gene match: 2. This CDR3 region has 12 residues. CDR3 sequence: CASSEGAHGYTF. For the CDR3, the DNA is TGTGCCAGCAGCGAGGGGGCCCATGGCTACACCTTC.

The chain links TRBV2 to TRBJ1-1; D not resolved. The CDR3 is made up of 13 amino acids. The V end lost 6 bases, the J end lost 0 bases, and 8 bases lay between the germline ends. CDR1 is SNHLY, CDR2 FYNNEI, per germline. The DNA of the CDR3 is TGTGCCAGCAGCGACAACTTGAACACTGAAGCTTTCTTT. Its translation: CASSDNLNTEAFF.

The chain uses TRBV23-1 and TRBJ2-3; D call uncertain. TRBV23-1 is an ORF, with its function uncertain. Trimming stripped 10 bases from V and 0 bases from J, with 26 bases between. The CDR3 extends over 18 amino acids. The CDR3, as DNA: TGCGCCAACCACACTATTTACCCCGACGGAACTAGCACAGATACGCAGTATTTT. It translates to CANHTIYPDGTSTDTQYF.

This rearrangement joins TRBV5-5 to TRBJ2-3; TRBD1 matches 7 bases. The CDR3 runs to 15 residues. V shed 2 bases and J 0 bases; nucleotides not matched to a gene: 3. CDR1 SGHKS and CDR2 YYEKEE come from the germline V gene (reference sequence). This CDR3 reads CASSFEGASTDTQYF. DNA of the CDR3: TGTGCCAGCAGCTTTGAGGGGGCGAGCACAGATACGCAGTATTTT.

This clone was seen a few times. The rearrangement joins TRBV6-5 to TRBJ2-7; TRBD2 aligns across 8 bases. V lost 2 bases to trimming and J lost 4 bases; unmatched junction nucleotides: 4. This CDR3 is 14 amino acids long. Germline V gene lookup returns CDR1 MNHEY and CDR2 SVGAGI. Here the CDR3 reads CASSYAGGIYEQYF. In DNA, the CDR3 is TGTGCCAGCAGTTACGCGGGGGGCATATACGAGCAGTACTTC.

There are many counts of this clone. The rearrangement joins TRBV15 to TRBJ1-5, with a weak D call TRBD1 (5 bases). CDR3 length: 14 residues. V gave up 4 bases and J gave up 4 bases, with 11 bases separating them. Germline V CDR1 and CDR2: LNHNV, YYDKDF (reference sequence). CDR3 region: CATSTGRENQPQHF. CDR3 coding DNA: TGTGCCACCAGCACAGGGAGGGAGAATCAGCCCCAGCATTTT.

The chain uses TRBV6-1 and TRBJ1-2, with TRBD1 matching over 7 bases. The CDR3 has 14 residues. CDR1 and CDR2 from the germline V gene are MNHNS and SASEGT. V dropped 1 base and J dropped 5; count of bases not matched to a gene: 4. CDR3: CASSEDQGGYGYTF. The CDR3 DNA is TGTGCCAGCAGTGAAGACCAGGGGGGATATGGCTACACCTTC.

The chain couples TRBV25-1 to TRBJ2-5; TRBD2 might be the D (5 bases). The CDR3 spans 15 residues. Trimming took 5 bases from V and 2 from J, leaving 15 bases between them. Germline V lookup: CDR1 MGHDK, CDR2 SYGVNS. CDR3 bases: TGTGCCAGCAGTCCAGAGCTGCGGGCGCAAGAGACCCAGTACTTC. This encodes CASSPELRAQETQYF.

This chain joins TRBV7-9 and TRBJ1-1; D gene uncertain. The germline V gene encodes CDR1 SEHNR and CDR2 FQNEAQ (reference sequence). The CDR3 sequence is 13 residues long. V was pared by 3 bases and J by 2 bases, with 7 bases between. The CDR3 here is CASSFQVNTEAFF. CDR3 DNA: TGTGCCAGCAGCTTTCAGGTTAACACTGAAGCTTTCTTT. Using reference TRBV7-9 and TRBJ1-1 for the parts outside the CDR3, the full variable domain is DTGVSQNPRHKITKRGQNVTFRCDPISEHNRLYWYRQTLGQGPEFLTYFQNEAQLEKSRLLSDRFSAERPKGSFSTLEIQRTEQGDSAMYLCASSFQVNTEAFFGQGTRLTVV.

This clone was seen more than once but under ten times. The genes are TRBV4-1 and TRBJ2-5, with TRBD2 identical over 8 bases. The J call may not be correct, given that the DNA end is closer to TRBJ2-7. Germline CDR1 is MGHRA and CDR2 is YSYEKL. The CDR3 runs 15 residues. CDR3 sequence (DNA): TGCGCCAGCAGTGCCGGAACTAGCGGCCGGGGCGAGCAGTACTTC. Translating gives CASSAGTSGRGEQYF.

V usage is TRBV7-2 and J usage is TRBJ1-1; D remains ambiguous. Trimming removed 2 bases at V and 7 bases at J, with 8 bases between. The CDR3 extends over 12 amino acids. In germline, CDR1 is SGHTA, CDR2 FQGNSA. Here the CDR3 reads CASSLQSVEAFF. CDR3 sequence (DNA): TGTGCCAGCAGCTTACAGTCCGTTGAAGCTTTCTTT.

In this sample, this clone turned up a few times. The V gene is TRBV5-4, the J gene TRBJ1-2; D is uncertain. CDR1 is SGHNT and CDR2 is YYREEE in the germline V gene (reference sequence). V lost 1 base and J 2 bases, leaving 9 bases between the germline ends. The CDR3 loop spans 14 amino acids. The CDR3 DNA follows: TGTGCCAGCAGCTTGAATGAGCCAAACTATGGCTACACCTTC. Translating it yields CASSLNEPNYGYTF.

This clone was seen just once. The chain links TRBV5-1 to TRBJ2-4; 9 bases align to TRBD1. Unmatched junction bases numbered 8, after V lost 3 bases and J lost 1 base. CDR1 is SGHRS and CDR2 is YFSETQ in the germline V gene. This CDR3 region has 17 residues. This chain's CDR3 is CASSWGGGQGAKNIQYF. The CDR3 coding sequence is TGCGCCAGCAGCTGGGGGGGTGGACAGGGGGCCAAAAACATTCAGTACTTC. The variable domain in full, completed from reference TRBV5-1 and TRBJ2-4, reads KAGVTQTPRYLIKTRGQQVTLSCSPISGHRSVSWYQQTPGQGLQFLFEYFSETQRNKGNFPGRFSGRQFSNSRSEMNVSTLELGDSALYLCASSWGGGQGAKNIQYFGAGTRLSVL.

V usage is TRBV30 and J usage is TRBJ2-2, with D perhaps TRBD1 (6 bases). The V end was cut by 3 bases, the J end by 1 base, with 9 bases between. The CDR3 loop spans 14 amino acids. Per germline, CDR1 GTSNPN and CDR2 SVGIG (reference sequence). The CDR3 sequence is CAWSGQLNTGELFF. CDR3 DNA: TGTGCCTGGAGCGGACAGTTGAACACCGGGGAGCTGTTTTTT.

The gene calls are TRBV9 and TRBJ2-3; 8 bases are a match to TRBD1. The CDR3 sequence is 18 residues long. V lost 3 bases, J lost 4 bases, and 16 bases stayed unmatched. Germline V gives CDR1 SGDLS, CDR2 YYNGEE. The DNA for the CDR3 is TGTGCCAGCAGCGCCCGGACAGGGTCACCATCCTTCCCAGATACGCAGTATTTT. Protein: CASSARTGSPSFPDTQYF.

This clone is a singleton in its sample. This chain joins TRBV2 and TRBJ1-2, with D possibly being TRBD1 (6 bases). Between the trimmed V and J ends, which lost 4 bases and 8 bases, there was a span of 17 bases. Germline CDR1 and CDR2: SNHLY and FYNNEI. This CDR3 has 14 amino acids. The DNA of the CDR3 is TGTGCCAGCAGTGGAAGCAGGGGCGGAGGAGGCTACACCTTC. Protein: CASSGSRGGGGYTF. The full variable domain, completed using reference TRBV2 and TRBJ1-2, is EPEVTQTPSHQVTQMGQEVILRCVPISNHLYFYWYRQILGQKVEFLVSFYNNEISEKSEIFDDQFSVERPDGSNFTLKIRSTKLEDSAMYFCASSGSRGGGGYTFGSGTRLTVV.

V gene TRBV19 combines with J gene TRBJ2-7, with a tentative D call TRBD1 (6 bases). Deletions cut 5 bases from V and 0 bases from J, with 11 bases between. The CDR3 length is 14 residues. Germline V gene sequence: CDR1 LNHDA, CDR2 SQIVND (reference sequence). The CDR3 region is CASSPGTSSYEQYF. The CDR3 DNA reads TGTGCCAGTAGTCCCGGGACAAGCTCCTACGAGCAGTACTTC.

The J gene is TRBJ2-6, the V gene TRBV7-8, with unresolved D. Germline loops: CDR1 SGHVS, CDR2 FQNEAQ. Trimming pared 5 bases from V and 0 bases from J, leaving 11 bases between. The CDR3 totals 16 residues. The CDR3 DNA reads TGTGCCAGCAGCCCTAGGATGGGCTCTGGGGCCAACGTCCTGACTTTC. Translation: CASSPRMGSGANVLTF.

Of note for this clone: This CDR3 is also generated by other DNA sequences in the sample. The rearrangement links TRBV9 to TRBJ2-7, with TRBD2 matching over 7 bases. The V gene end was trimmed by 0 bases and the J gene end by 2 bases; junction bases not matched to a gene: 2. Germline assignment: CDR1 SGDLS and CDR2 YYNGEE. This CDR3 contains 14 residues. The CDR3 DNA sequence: TGTGCCAGCAGCGTAGGCGGGGGAGCCTACGAGCAGTACTTC. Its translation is CASSVGGGAYEQYF.

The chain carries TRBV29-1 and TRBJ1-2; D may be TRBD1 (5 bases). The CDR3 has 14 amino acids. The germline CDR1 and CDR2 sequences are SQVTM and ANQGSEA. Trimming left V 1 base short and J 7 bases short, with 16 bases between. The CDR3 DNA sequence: TGCAGCGTTGAAGTGGGGGAGGGGAGGGGTGGCTACACCTTC. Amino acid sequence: CSVEVGEGRGGYTF.

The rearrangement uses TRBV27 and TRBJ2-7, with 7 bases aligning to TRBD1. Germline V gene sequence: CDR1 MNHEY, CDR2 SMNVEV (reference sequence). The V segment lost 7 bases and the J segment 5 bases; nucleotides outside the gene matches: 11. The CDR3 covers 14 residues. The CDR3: CASKKDRVEDEQYF. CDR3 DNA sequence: TGTGCCAGCAAAAAAGACAGGGTAGAGGACGAGCAGTACTTC.

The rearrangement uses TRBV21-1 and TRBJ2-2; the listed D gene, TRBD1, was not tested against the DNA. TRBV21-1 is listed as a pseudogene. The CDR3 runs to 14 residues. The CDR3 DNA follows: TGTGCCAGGACGGGACAGGGCTTTGACGGGGAGCTGTTTTTT. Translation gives CARTGQGFDGELFF.

CDR3 residues: CASSDPGLPAFF. DNA of the CDR3: TGTGCCAGCAGCGATCCGGGACTACCCGCTTTCTTT. The genes are TRBV11-2 and TRBJ1-1, with D tentatively TRBD1 (5 bases). V lost 5 bases to trimming and J lost 11 bases, with 15 bases between them. The germline CDR1 and CDR2 sequences are SGHAT and FQNNGV. The CDR3 sequence is 12 residues long.

CDR3 sequence: CASSVGLAGGPTDTQYF. The DNA of the CDR3 is TGTGCCAGCAGCGTAGGACTAGCGGGGGGCCCGACAGATACGCAGTATTTT. This chain uses TRBV9 with TRBJ2-3, with 13 bases fitting TRBD2. The CDR3 sequence is 17 residues long. Per the germline V gene, CDR1 is SGDLS and CDR2 is YYNGEE. The ends lost 0 bases at V and 3 bases at J; junction bases unmatched: 4.

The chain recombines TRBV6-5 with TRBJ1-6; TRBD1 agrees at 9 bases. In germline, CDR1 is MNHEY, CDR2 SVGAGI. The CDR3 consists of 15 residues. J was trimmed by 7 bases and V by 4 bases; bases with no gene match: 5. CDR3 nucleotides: TGTGCCAGCAGTTCCGGGACAGGGCTGAATTCACCCCTCCACTTT. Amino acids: CASSSGTGLNSPLHF.

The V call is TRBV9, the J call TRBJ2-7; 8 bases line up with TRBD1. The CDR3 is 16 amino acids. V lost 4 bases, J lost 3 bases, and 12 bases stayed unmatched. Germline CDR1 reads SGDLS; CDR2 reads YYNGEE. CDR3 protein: CASSPLPGTGYYEQYF. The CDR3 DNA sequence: TGTGCCAGCAGCCCCCTCCCCGGGACAGGATACTACGAGCAGTACTTC. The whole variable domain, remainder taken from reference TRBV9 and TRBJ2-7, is DSGVTQTPKHLITATGQRVTLRCSPRSGDLSVYWYQQSLDQGLQFLIQYYNGEERAKGNILERFSAQQFPDLHSELNLSSLELGDSALYFCASSPLPGTGYYEQYFGPGTRLTVT.

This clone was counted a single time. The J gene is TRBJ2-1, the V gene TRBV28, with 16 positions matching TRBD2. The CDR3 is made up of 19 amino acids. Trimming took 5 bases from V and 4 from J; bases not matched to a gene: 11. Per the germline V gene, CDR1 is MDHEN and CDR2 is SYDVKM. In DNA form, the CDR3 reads TGTGCCAGCAGTCCTACCGGGACTAGCGGGGGGGCCGGGTACAATGAGCAGTTCTTC. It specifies CASSPTGTSGGAGYNEQFF.